This is a list of T cell receptor beta chains from one sample in a study of cytomegalovirus exposure and HLA in healthy donors. Using immunoSEQ multiplex PCR, the repertoire was profiled, and TCRdb retains in-frame clones only, with some absent. The data show 160,000 or so clones, around nine tenths seen once. Sequencing was performed on PBMCs. Every receptor here comes from a woman younger than 45 in good health and CMV-seronegative. The CDR3 runs from the conserved cysteine through the conserved F or W. Each record gives: V gene, J gene, clone size, D gene, CDR3 DNA, CDR3 protein. D genes are given only for firm matches. Rows may omit the clone size; those that give it use once, few, many or a size class.

V: TRBV7-9; J: TRBJ2-3; size: .; D: .; DNA: TGTGCCAGCAGCTTAGCTAGCGGCCACACAGATACGCAGTATTTT; CDR3: CASSLASGHTDTQYF
V: TRBV4-3; J: TRBJ2-7; size: .; D: TRBD1; DNA: TGCGCCAGCAGCCCCGGACAGGGGGTTTTTACCTACGAGCAGTACTTC; CDR3: CASSPGQGVFTYEQYF
V: TRBV19; J: TRBJ2-1; size: .; D: .; DNA: TGTGCCAGTAGTACGACAGCTAGCTCCTACAATGAGCAGTTCTTC; CDR3: CASSTTASSYNEQFF
V: TRBV2; J: TRBJ2-7; size: .; D: .; DNA: TGTGCCAGCAGTGAAGCAGGGGTTTTAGGGGAGCAGTACTTC; CDR3: CASSEAGVLGEQYF
V: TRBV27; J: TRBJ2-7; size: .; D: .; DNA: TGTGCCAGCAGTTATGGTCAAGCTACCTACGAGCAGTACTTC; CDR3: CASSYGQATYEQYF
V: TRBV12-5; J: TRBJ2-1; size: .; D: TRBD1; DNA: TGTGCTAGTGGGTACAGGGGGCGGAATGAGCAGTTCTTC; CDR3: CASGYRGRNEQFF
V: TRBV6-1; J: TRBJ2-1; size: .; D: TRBD2; DNA: TGTGCCAGCAGTGGTCGACTAGTGGCGGGGGGAACCGACTACAATGAGCAGTTCTTC; CDR3: CASSGRLVAGGTDYNEQFF
V: TRBV28; J: TRBJ1-1; size: .; D: TRBD1; DNA: TGTGCCAGCAGTTCCGACAGGGGGTGGGCTGAAGCTTTCTTT; CDR3: CASSSDRGWAEAFF
V: TRBV10-3; J: TRBJ1-5; size: few; D: TRBD1; DNA: TGTGCCATCTGGGACAGAGATCAGCCCCAGCATTTT; CDR3: CAIWDRDQPQHF
V: TRBV4-1; J: TRBJ1-3; size: .; D: .; DNA: TGCGCCAGCAGCCCCCCGTGGGCGAGCTCTGGAAACACCATATATTTT; CDR3: CASSPPWASSGNTIYF
V: TRBV5-1; J: TRBJ1-2; size: .; D: .; DNA: TGCGCCAGCACCCCCGCCGGGGGGGGTGGCTACACCTTC; CDR3: CASTPAGGGGYTF
V: TRBV6-6; J: TRBJ2-4; size: .; D: .; DNA: TGTGCCAGCAGTGGGGGCGAGGGGTGGGACATTCAGTACTTC; CDR3: CASSGGEGWDIQYF
V: TRBV5-1; J: TRBJ2-5; size: .; D: .; DNA: TGCGCCAGCAGCTTGGCGGGGGGCATCCCGCAAGAGACCCAGTACTTC; CDR3: CASSLAGGIPQETQYF
V: TRBV18; J: TRBJ2-3; size: .; D: .; DNA: TGTGCCAGCTCAGGGCAGAGCACAGATACGCAGTATTTT; CDR3: CASSGQSTDTQYF
V: TRBV5-4; J: TRBJ2-5; size: .; D: .; DNA: TGTGCCAGCAGCTTAGGAGACTACCAAGAGACCCAGTACTTC; CDR3: CASSLGDYQETQYF
V: TRBV10-3; J: TRBJ2-7; size: .; D: .; DNA: TGTGCCATCAGTGACCTGGGACTCCAGTACTTC; CDR3: CAISDLGLQYF
V: TRBV9; J: TRBJ2-5; size: .; D: TRBD2; DNA: TGTGCCAGCAGCGTAGGGCTAGCGGGACTCCAAGAGACCCAGTACTTC; CDR3: CASSVGLAGLQETQYF
V: TRBV10-3; J: TRBJ2-7; size: few; D: TRBD2; DNA: TGTGCCATCACTGGACTAGCGGGAGAAGGCGAGCAGTACTTC; CDR3: CAITGLAGEGEQYF